Presented here are 32 T cell receptor beta chains from one specimen sequenced in a study of Ad26.COV2.S vaccination and SARS-CoV-2 variants. Data came from immunoSEQ multiplex PCR; TCRdb stores just in-frame clones and leaves some out. In the table there are roughly 320,000 clones, 87% of which are singletons. Indicated treatment: around 19 received Ad26.COV2.S at low or high dose, single or two shots; 5 received placebo; per-sample allocation not given. Collection of samples fell on day 63 after the first vaccine or placebo injection. The specimen comprised peripheral blood, sampled in a trial of Ad26.COV2.S vaccine versus placebo. The receptors come from a person between 18 and 65 years old who received the Ad26.COV2.S COVID-19 vaccine or a placebo.

The genes are TRBV7-3 and TRBJ2-1; D possibly matches TRBD1 or TRBD2 (5 bases each). Germline CDR1 is SGHTA and CDR2 is FQGTGA. V lost 5 bases and J lost 4, with 15 bases in between. The CDR3 sequence is 15 residues long. CDR3 sequence (DNA): TGTGCCAGCAGCCCCTGGGGGAACCCGTACAATGAGCAGTTCTTC. Its protein is CASSPWGNPYNEQFF.

The chain recombines TRBV13 with TRBJ1-5; D remains unclear. Per the germline V gene, CDR1 is PRHDT and CDR2 is FYEKMQ (reference sequence). V gave up 5 bases and J gave up 6 bases, with 11 bases separating them. The CDR3 is made up of 13 amino acids. CDR3 residues: CASSPQSGQPQHF. Here the CDR3 DNA reads TGTGCCAGCAGCCCGCAGTCGGGTCAGCCCCAGCATTTT.

This chain connects TRBV30 to TRBJ1-1, with D tentatively TRBD1 (5 bases). This CDR3 is built from 10 residues. V lost 2 bases and J 11 bases, leaving 9 bases between the germline ends. From germline, CDR1 is GTSNPN and CDR2 SVGIG (reference sequence). The CDR3: CAWSPGGAFF. The CDR3 region has the DNA TGTGCCTGGAGTCCCGGGGGGGCTTTCTTT.

V is TRBV7-9 and J is TRBJ1-3, with D possibly being TRBD1 (5 bases). Germline assignment: CDR1 SEHNR and CDR2 FQNEAQ (reference sequence). CDR3 length: 19 residues. V was trimmed by 6 bases and J by 0 bases, leaving 24 bases between them. CDR3 bases: TGTGCCAGCAGACCTCTTATCTTGGCAGGGCCTTCCTCTGGAAACACCATATATTTT. Its translation is CASRPLILAGPSSGNTIYF.

This rearrangement joins TRBV19 to TRBJ1-1; TRBD1 is a possible D gene (5 bases). Germline V lookup: CDR1 LNHDA, CDR2 SQIVND (reference sequence). The V gene lost 5 bases and the J gene lost 5 bases, with 12 bases spanning the gap. This CDR3 is 13 amino acids long. DNA for the CDR3: TGTGCCAGTAGTCAGGGTTTATGGACTGAAGCTTTCTTT. This sequence encodes CASSQGLWTEAFF.

J is TRBJ1-6 and V is TRBV25-1; D perhaps matches TRBD1 (5 bases). The germline CDR1 and CDR2 sequences are MGHDK and SYGVNS. V was shortened by 4 bases and J by 8 bases, with 12 bases between the two germline ends. The CDR3 length is 14 residues. CDR3 residues: CASSGQGGHSPLHF. In DNA form, the CDR3 reads TGTGCCAGCAGTGGCCAGGGAGGGCATTCACCCCTCCACTTT.

The chain joins TRBV28 to TRBJ1-2; D uncertain. The germline V gene encodes CDR1 MDHEN and CDR2 SYDVKM. This CDR3 contains 12 residues. V was shortened by 8 bases and J by 2 bases, with 9 bases between the two germline ends. CDR3 protein: CASLSINYGYTF. CDR3 bases: TGTGCCAGCCTATCAATAAACTATGGCTACACCTTC.

Notes on this clone: The sample has other DNA sequences that encode this CDR3 too. V and J are TRBV20-1 and TRBJ2-7; D is tentatively TRBD1 or TRBD2 (5 bases each). CDR3 length equals 11 residues. Germline CDR1 reads DFQATT; CDR2 reads SNEGSKA (reference sequence). V was pared by 3 bases and J by 2 bases, with 5 bases between. The CDR3 region is CSARGAYEQYF. Written as DNA, the CDR3 is TGCAGTGCTAGGGGGGCCTACGAGCAGTACTTC.

This clone was picked up a small number of times. The CDR3 nucleotides read TGTGCCAGCAGTTCTCAGGGGGCGGATTCACCCCTCCACTTT. Translation: CASSSQGADSPLHF. The chain uses TRBV6-5 and TRBJ1-6; 8 bases are a match to TRBD1. V gave up 4 bases and J gave up 8 bases; unmatched junction bases: 4. This CDR3 spans 14 amino acids. Germline assignment: CDR1 MNHEY and CDR2 SVGAGI.

As to this clone: At one boundary the junction diverges from the germline segment, which might be a read error. The V gene is TRBV7-7, the J gene TRBJ2-5, with 12 positions matching TRBD2. There are 17 residues in the CDR3. Germline V CDR1 and CDR2: SSHAT, FNYEAQ (reference sequence). The CDR3: CASSLGGLAGDQETQYF. Written as DNA, the CDR3 is TGTGCTAGCAGCTTAGGGGGACTAGCGGGCGACCAAGAGACCCAGTACTTC.

The V call is TRBV12-3 or TRBV12-4, the J call TRBJ1-2; no reliable D call. This CDR3 spans 11 amino acids. The V end was cut by 7 bases, the J end by 4 bases, with 7 bases between. The CDR3 protein is CASTLSYGYTF. The CDR3 DNA follows: TGTGCCAGCACCCTCAGCTATGGCTACACCTTC.

This chain connects TRBV7-9 to TRBJ1-1; tentative D call: TRBD1 (6 bases). V was cut by 1 base and J by 5 bases, with 14 bases left in between. CDR3 length: 15 residues. The V gene's germline CDR1 is SEHNR and CDR2 FQNEAQ (reference sequence). CDR3 sequence (DNA): TGTGCCAGCAGCTTAGACAGGGATGGGTCAACTGAAGCTTTCTTT. Its translation: CASSLDRDGSTEAFF. The entire variable domain, with the rest obtained from reference TRBV7-9 and TRBJ1-1, is as follows: DTGVSQNPRHKITKRGQNVTFRCDPISEHNRLYWYRQTLGQGPEFLTYFQNEAQLEKSRLLSDRFSAERPKGSFSTLEIQRTEQGDSAMYLCASSLDRDGSTEAFFGQGTRLTVV.

This clone was detected once. The rearrangement uses TRBV5-1 and TRBJ1-1, with unresolved D. This CDR3 region has 14 residues. V lost 6 bases and J 0 bases, leaving 12 bases between the germline ends. Germline-derived CDR1 and CDR2 are SGHRS and YFSETQ. CDR3 bases: TGCGCCAGCAATGTGAGGGATATGAACACTGAAGCTTTCTTT. This gives the protein CASNVRDMNTEAFF.

A remark on this clone: Other nucleotide sequences from this sample produce the same CDR3. This chain joins TRBV5-1 and TRBJ1-4, with D perhaps matching TRBD1 (5 bases). V dropped 2 bases and J dropped 8 bases, with 10 bases sitting between them. The CDR3 is 13 residues long. The germline gives CDR1 SGHRS, CDR2 YFSETQ. CDR3 sequence (DNA): TGCGCCAGCAGCTTCCGGGGCAGAGAAAAACTGTTTTTT. The encoded protein is CASSFRGREKLFF. Based on the CDR3 plus reference TRBV5-1 and TRBJ1-4, the full variable domain is KAGVTQTPRYLIKTRGQQVTLSCSPISGHRSVSWYQQTPGQGLQFLFEYFSETQRNKGNFPGRFSGRQFSNSRSEMNVSTLELGDSALYLCASSFRGREKLFFGSGTQLSVL.

The chain combines TRBV30 with TRBJ2-7; D may be TRBD1 (5 bases). V lost 2 bases to trimming and J lost 2 bases, with 34 bases between them. This CDR3 comprises 21 residues. CDR1 and CDR2 from the germline V gene are GTSNPN and SVGIG (reference sequence). The CDR3 DNA reads TGTGCCTGGAGTTCTTCTACTCCCCGTGGGGCAACGAGACACATCCCCTACGAGCAGTACTTC. Its protein is CAWSSSTPRGATRHIPYEQYF.

This chain joins TRBV6-6 and TRBJ1-1; D gene uncertain. The CDR3 sequence is 14 residues long. Germline loops: CDR1 MNHNY, CDR2 SVGAGI (reference sequence). Between the trimmed V and J ends, which lost 6 bases and 0 bases, there was a span of 11 bases. The CDR3 nucleotides are TGTGCCAGCAGCTGGGATCCCATGAACACTGAAGCTTTCTTT. Protein product: CASSWDPMNTEAFF.

The chain joins TRBV27 to TRBJ1-4; no clear D gene. Germline values: CDR1 MNHEY, CDR2 SMNVEV (reference sequence). V lost 6 bases, J lost 5 bases, and 10 bases lay in between. The CDR3 extends over 13 amino acids. DNA for the CDR3: TGTGCCAGCAGGCCGGGCCAGAATGAAAAACTGTTTTTT. Translation gives CASRPGQNEKLFF.

This chain joins TRBV9 and TRBJ1-2; no firm D call. The CDR3 length is 11 residues. Germline CDR1 is SGDLS and CDR2 is YYNGEE. Trimming took 3 bases from V and 5 from J, leaving 5 bases between them. The CDR3 region has the DNA TGTGCCAGCAGCGGGACTTATGGCTACACCTTC. It translates to CASSGTYGYTF. The full variable domain, in which reference TRBV9 and TRBJ1-2 provide the parts outside the CDR3, is DSGVTQTPKHLITATGQRVTLRCSPRSGDLSVYWYQQSLDQGLQFLIQYYNGEERAKGNILERFSAQQFPDLHSELNLSSLELGDSALYFCASSGTYGYTFGSGTRLTVV.

Only a few counts were recorded for this clone. This chain connects TRBV6-5 to TRBJ1-2; D not certain. Trimming left V 0 bases short and J 8 bases short, with 13 bases between. The CDR3 extends over 14 amino acids. Germline-derived CDR1 and CDR2 are MNHEY and SVGAGI. The DNA for the CDR3 is TGTGCCAGCAGTTACTCCGGGCCGGCCCGGGGCTACACCTTC. It translates to CASSYSGPARGYTF.

The V call is TRBV9, the J call TRBJ2-3; 8 positions match TRBD2. CDR1 and CDR2 from the germline V gene are SGDLS and YYNGEE. After removal of 6 bases from V and 5 bases from J, the junction contained 8 bases not matched to a gene. CDR3 length: 14 residues. The CDR3 nucleotides read TGTGCCAGCAAACCAGCGGGGGCGATAGATACGCAGTATTTT. Its translation: CASKPAGAIDTQYF.

The chain uses TRBV27 and TRBJ1-5; the match to TRBD1 covers 7 bases. The CDR3 totals 15 residues. Germline loops: CDR1 MNHEY, CDR2 SMNVEV (reference sequence). The V gene end was trimmed by 6 bases and the J gene end by 7 bases; junction bases not matched to a gene: 12. The CDR3 here is CASSSIRQGWQPQHF. CDR3 sequence (DNA): TGTGCCAGCAGCTCAATCCGACAGGGTTGGCAGCCCCAGCATTTT.

V and J are TRBV18 and TRBJ2-5; D gene uncertain. The germline CDR1 and CDR2 sequences are KGHSH and LQKENI. The CDR3 is made up of 12 amino acids. V was clipped by 5 bases and J by 5 bases, with 9 bases between them. The CDR3 is CASSTEYETQYF. The DNA for the CDR3 is TGTGCCAGCTCAACAGAGTATGAGACCCAGTACTTC.

The rearrangement joins TRBV2 to TRBJ2-7; 7 bases are shared with TRBD1. Germline CDR1 and CDR2: SNHLY and FYNNEI. The CDR3 covers 13 residues. Trimming cost V 3 bases and J 6 bases; bases outside gene matches: 5. CDR3 loop: CASSDQTGTEQYF. CDR3 nucleotides: TGTGCCAGCAGTGACCAGACAGGGACCGAGCAGTACTTC.

V gene TRBV27 combines with J gene TRBJ2-7; the match to TRBD1 covers 9 bases. CDR1 MNHEY and CDR2 SMNVEV come from the germline V gene (reference sequence). This CDR3 spans 14 amino acids. V trimming: 4 bases; J trimming: 1 base; junction bases outside the gene matches: 2. The CDR3 coding sequence is TGTGCCAGCAGTTACGGGACAGGGTCCTACGAGCAGTACTTC. It specifies CASSYGTGSYEQYF.

In DNA form, the CDR3 reads TGTGCCTGGAGGGACTTACCCACAGGGGGAGAAGGCACTGAAGCTTTCTTT. It yields the protein CAWRDLPTGGEGTEAFF. The rearrangement uses TRBV30 and TRBJ1-1; TRBD1 matches 8 bases. CDR3 size: 17 residues. V dropped 3 bases and J dropped 4; count of bases not matched to a gene: 16. In germline, CDR1 is GTSNPN, CDR2 SVGIG (reference sequence).

This clone has ten or more counts. The chain joins TRBV5-5 to TRBJ1-1; 7 bases are shared with TRBD1. CDR1 SGHKS and CDR2 YYEKEE come from the germline V gene (reference sequence). The trim removed 6 bases at V and 5 bases at J, leaving 4 bases unmatched. This CDR3 has 12 amino acids. CDR3 coding DNA: TGTGCCAGCACCCAACAGGGGACTGAAGCTTTCTTT. Protein product: CASTQQGTEAFF.

This clone was observed a few times. V usage is TRBV7-2 and J usage is TRBJ1-5; D unclear. Trimming took 1 base from V and 2 from J, leaving 12 bases between them. The CDR3 spans 16 residues. From germline, CDR1 is SGHTA and CDR2 FQGNSA. The CDR3 here is CASSLGLGFGNQPQHF. The DNA of the CDR3 is TGTGCCAGCAGCTTAGGCTTAGGGTTTGGCAATCAGCCCCAGCATTTT.

The chain has TRBV6-5 and TRBJ1-4, with 8 positions matching TRBD1. The V and J ends lost 5 bases and 5 bases, in that order; junction bases with no gene match: 7. The V gene's germline CDR1 is MNHEY and CDR2 SVGAGI. The CDR3 covers 15 residues. For the CDR3, the DNA is TGTGCCAGCAGTCGGGTGACAGGGGTCAATGAAAAACTGTTTTTT. As protein: CASSRVTGVNEKLFF.

This clone was recorded once. The chain employs TRBV12-3 or TRBV12-4 and TRBJ1-3; no definite D call. The CDR3 extends over 11 amino acids. Trimming left V 6 bases short and J 4 bases short, with 4 bases between. The CDR3 DNA follows: TGTGCCAGCAGGGTGGGAAACACCATATATTTT. Amino acids: CASRVGNTIYF.

V and J are TRBV19 and TRBJ1-5, with D unclear. Per germline, CDR1 LNHDA and CDR2 SQIVND (reference sequence). V lost 8 bases and J 2 bases, leaving 7 bases between the germline ends. There are 12 residues in the CDR3. CDR3 sequence reads: CASGTRNQPQHF. Written as DNA, the CDR3 is TGTGCCAGTGGTACCCGCAATCAGCCCCAGCATTTT.

The rearrangement uses TRBV6-5 and TRBJ2-7, with D perhaps TRBD1 (5 bases). Deletions cut 6 bases from V and 1 base from J, with 13 bases between. CDR3 length: 14 amino acids. Per the germline V gene, CDR1 is MNHEY and CDR2 is SVGAGI. Here the CDR3 reads CASRKDGQSYEQYF. In nucleotides, the CDR3 is TGTGCCAGCAGGAAAGACGGACAATCCTACGAGCAGTACTTC.

The V call is TRBV7-6, the J call TRBJ2-1, with TRBD2 as a possible D gene (7 bases). There are 13 residues in the CDR3. Looked up from germline, CDR1 is SGHVS and CDR2 is FNYEAQ. V was pared by 5 bases and J by 7 bases, with 12 bases between. CDR3 sequence (DNA): TGTGCCAGCAGCCTAGGGGGGGCGAATGAGCAGTTCTTC. This sequence encodes CASSLGGANEQFF.